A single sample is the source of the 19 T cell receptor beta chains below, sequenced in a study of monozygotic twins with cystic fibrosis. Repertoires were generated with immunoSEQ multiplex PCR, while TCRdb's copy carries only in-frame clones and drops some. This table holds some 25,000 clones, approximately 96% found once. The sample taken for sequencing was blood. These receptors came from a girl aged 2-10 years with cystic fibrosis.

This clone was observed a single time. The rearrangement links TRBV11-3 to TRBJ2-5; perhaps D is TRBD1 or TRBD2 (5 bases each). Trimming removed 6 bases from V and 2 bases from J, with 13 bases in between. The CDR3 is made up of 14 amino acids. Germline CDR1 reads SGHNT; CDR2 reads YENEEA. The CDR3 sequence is CASRAPGPQETQYF. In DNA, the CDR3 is TGTGCCAGCAGAGCACCGGGACCTCAAGAGACCCAGTACTTC.

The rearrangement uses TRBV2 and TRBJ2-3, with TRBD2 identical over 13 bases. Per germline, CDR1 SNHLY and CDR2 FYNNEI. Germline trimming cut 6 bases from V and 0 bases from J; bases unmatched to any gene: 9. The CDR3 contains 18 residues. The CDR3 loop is CASSVSGTSGESTDTQYF. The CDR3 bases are TGTGCCAGCAGCGTTTCCGGGACTAGCGGGGAAAGCACAGATACGCAGTATTTT.

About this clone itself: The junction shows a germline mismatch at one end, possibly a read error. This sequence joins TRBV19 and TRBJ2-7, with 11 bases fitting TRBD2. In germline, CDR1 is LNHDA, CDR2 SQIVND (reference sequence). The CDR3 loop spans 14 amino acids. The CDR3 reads CASRIAGGPGEQYF. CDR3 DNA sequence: TGTGCCAGTAGAATAGCGGGAGGGCCGGGCGAGCAGTACTTC. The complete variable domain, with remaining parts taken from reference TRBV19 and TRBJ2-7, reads DGGITQSPKYLFRKEGQNVTLSCEQNLNHDAMYWYRQDPGQGLRLIYYSQIVNDFQKGDIAEGYSVSREKKESFPLTVTSAQKNPTAFYLCASRIAGGPGEQYFGPGTRLTVT.

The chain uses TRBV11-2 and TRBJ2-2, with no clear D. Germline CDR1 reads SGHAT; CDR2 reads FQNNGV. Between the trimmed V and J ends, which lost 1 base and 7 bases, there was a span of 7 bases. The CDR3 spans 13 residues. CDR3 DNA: TGTGCCAGCAGCTTAGGGTTTGGCGGGGAGCTGTTTTTT. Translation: CASSLGFGGELFF. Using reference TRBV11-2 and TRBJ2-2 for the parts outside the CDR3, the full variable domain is EAGVAQSPRYKIIEKRQSVAFWCNPISGHATLYWYQQILGQGPKLLIQFQNNGVVDDSQLPKDRFSAERLKGVDSTLKIQPAKLEDSAVYLCASSLGFGGELFFGEGSRLTVL.

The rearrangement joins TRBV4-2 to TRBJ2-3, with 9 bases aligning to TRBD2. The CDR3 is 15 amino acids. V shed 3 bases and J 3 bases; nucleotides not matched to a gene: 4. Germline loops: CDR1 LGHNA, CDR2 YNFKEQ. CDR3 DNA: TGTGCCAGCAGCCAGGCGGGAGGGCCGACAGATACGCAGTATTTT. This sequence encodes CASSQAGGPTDTQYF.

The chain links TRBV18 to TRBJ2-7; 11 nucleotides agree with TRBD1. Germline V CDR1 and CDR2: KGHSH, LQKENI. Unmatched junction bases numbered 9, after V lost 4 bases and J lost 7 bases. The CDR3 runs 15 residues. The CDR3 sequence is CASSLSGTGGSEQYF. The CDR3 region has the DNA TGTGCCAGCTCACTCTCCGGGACAGGGGGGTCAGAGCAGTACTTC.

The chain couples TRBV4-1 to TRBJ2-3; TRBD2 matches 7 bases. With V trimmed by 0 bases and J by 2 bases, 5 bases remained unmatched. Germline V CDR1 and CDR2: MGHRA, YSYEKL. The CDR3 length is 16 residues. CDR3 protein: CASSQDEAGNTDTQYF. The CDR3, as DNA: TGCGCCAGCAGCCAAGACGAAGCGGGGAACACAGATACGCAGTATTTT.

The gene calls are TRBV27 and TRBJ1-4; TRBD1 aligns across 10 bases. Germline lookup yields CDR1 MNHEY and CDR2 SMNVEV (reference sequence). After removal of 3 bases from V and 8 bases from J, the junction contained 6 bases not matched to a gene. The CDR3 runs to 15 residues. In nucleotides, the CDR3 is TGTGCCAGCAGTTTCGACAGGGGGCGGCGGGAAAAACTGTTTTTT. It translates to CASSFDRGRREKLFF.

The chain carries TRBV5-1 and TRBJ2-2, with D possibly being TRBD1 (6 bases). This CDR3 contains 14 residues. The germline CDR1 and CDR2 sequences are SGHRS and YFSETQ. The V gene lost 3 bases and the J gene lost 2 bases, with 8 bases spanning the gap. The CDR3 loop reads CASSSGVNTGELFF. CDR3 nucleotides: TGCGCCAGCAGCTCAGGGGTTAACACCGGGGAGCTGTTTTTT.

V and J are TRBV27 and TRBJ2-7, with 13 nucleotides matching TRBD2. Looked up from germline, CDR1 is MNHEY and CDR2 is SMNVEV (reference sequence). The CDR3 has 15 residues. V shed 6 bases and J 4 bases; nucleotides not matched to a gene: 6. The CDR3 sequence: CASRFGLAGVYEQYF. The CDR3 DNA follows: TGTGCCAGCAGGTTCGGACTAGCGGGAGTTTACGAGCAGTACTTC.

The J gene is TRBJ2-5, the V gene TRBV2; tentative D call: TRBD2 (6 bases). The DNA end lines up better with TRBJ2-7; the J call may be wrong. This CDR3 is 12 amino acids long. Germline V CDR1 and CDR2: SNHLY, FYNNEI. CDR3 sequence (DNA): TGTGCCAGCACCGAACGGGGGAACGAGCAGTACTTC. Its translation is CASTERGNEQYF.

CDR3 residues: CASKREWGARETQYF. In DNA, the CDR3 is TGTGCCAGCAAGCGGGAGTGGGGTGCTCGGGAGACCCAGTACTTC. This chain links TRBV6-5 with TRBJ2-5; 8 bases fit TRBD2. Germline V gene sequence: CDR1 MNHEY, CDR2 SVGAGI. The CDR3 extends over 15 amino acids. After removal of 7 bases from V and 5 bases from J, the junction contained 12 bases not matched to a gene.

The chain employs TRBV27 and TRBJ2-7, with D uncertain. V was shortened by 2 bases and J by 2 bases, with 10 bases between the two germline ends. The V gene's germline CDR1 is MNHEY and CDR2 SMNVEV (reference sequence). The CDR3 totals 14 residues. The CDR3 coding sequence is TGTGCCAGCAGTTTAACCAGCGTTGCCTACGAGCAGTACTTC. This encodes CASSLTSVAYEQYF.

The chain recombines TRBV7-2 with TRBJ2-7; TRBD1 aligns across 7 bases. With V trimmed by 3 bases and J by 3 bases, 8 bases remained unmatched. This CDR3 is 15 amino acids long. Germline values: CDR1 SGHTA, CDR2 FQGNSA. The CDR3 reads CASSFHRGHLYEQYF. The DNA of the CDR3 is TGTGCCAGCAGCTTCCACAGGGGCCACCTCTACGAGCAGTACTTC.

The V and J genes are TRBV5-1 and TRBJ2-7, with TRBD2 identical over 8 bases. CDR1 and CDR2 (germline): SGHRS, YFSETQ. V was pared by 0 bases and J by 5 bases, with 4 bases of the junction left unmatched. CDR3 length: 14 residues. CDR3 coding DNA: TGCGCCAGCAGCTTGGTAGGCGGGAGGAACGAGCAGTACTTC. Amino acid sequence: CASSLVGGRNEQYF.

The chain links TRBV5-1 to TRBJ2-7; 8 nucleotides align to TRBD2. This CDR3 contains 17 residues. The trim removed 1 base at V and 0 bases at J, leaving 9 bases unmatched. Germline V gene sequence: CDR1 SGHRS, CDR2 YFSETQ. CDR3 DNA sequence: TGCGCCAGCAGCTTGCGGTCTAGCGGGCAGAGCTCCTACGAGCAGTACTTC. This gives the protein CASSLRSSGQSSYEQYF.

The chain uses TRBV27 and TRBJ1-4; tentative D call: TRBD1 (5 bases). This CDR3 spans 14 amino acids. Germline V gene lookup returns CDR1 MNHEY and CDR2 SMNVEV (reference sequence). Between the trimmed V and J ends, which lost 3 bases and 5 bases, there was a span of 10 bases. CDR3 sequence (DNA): TGTGCCAGCAGTTTCGGGACGGCAAATGAAAAACTGTTTTTT. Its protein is CASSFGTANEKLFF. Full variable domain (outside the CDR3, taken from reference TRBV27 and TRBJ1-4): EAQVTQNPRYLITVTGKKLTVTCSQNMNHEYMSWYRQDPGLGLRQIYYSMNVEVTDKGDVPEGYKVSRKEKRNFPLILESPSPNQTSLYFCASSFGTANEKLFFGSGTQLSVL.

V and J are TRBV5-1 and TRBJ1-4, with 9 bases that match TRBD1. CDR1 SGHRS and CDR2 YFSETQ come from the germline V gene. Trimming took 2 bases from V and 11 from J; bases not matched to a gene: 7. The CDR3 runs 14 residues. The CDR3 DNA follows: TGCGCCAGCAGCTTAGAGGACAGGGGAAGGAAACTGTTTTTT. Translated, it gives CASSLEDRGRKLFF.

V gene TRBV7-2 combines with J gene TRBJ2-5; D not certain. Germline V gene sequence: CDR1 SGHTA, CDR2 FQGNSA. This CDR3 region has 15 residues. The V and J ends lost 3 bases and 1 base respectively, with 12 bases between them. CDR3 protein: CASSLSPVPQETQYF. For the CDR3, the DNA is TGTGCCAGCAGCTTGTCCCCAGTACCCCAAGAGACCCAGTACTTC.